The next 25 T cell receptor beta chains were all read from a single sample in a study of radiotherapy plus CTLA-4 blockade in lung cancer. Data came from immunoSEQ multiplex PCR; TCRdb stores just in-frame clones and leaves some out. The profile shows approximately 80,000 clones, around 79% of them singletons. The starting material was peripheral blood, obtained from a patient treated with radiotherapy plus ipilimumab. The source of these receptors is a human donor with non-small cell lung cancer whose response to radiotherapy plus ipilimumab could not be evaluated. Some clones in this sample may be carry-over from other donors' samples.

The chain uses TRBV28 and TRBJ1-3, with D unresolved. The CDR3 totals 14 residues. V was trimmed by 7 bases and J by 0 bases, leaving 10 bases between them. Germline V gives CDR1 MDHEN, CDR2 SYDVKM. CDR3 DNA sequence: TGTGCCAGCACTCCTAGCAGCTCTGGAAACACCATATATTTT. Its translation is CASTPSSSGNTIYF. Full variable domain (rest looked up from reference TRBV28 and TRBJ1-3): DVKVTQSSRYLVKRTGEKVFLECVQDMDHENMFWYRQDPGLGLRLIYFSYDVKMKEKGDIPEGYSVSREKKERFSLILESASTNQTSMYLCASTPSSSGNTIYFGEGSWLTVV.

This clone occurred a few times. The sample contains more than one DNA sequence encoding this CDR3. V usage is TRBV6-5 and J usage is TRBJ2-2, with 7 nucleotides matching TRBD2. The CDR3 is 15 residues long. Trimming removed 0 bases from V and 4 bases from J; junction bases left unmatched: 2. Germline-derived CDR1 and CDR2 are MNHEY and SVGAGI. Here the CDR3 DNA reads TGTGCCAGCAGTTACTCGGGCGGGGGCACCGGGGAGCTGTTTTTT. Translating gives CASSYSGGGTGELFF.

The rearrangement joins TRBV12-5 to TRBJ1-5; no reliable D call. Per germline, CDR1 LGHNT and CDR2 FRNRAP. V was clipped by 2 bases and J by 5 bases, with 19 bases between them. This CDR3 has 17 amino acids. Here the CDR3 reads CASGLPREALRHQPQHF. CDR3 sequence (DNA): TGTGCTAGTGGTTTGCCAAGGGAGGCCCTACGGCATCAGCCCCAGCATTTT. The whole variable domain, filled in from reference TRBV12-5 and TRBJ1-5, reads DARVTQTPRHKVTEMGQEVTMRCQPILGHNTVFWYRQTMMQGLELLAYFRNRAPLDDSGMPKDRFSAEMPDATLATLKIQPSEPRDSAVYFCASGLPREALRHQPQHFGDGTRLSIL.

The CDR3 bases are TGCGCCAGCAGCCAAGTGGAGGGAGGGAGGTATACTGAAGCTTTCTTT. Translating gives CASSQVEGGRYTEAFF. The chain uses TRBV4-3 and TRBJ1-1; D call uncertain. The CDR3 sequence is 16 residues long. Germline-derived CDR1 and CDR2 are LGHNA and YSLEER. Trimming took 1 base from V and 5 from J, leaving 17 bases between them.

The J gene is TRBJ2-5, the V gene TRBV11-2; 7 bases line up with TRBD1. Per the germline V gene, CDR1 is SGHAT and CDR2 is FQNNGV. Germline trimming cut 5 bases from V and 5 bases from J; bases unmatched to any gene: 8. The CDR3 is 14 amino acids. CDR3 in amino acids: CASSPQGVRETQYF. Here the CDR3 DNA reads TGTGCCAGCAGCCCGCAGGGGGTACGGGAGACCCAGTACTTC. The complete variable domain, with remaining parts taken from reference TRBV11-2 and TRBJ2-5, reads EAGVAQSPRYKIIEKRQSVAFWCNPISGHATLYWYQQILGQGPKLLIQFQNNGVVDDSQLPKDRFSAERLKGVDSTLKIQPAKLEDSAVYLCASSPQGVRETQYFGPGTRLLVL.

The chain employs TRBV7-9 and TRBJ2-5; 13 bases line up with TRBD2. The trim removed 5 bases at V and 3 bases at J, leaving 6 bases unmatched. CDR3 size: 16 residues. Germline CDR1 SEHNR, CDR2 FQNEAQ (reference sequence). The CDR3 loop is CASSTTSGGAKETQYF. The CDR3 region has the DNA TGTGCCAGCAGCACCACTAGCGGGGGGGCAAAAGAGACCCAGTACTTC.

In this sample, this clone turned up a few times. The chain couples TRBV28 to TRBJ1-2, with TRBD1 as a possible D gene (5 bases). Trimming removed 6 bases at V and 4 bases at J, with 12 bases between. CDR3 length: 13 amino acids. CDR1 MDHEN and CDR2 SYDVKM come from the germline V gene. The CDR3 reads CASSRDSIYGYTF. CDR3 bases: TGTGCCAGCAGCCGGGACTCCATCTATGGCTACACCTTC.

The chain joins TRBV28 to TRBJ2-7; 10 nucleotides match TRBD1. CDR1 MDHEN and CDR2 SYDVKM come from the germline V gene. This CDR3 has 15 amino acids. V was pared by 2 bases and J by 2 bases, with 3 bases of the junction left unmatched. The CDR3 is CASSLRGQGPYEQYF. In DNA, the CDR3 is TGTGCCAGCAGTTTACGGGGACAGGGGCCCTACGAGCAGTACTTC. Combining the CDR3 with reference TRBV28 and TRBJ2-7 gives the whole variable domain DVKVTQSSRYLVKRTGEKVFLECVQDMDHENMFWYRQDPGLGLRLIYFSYDVKMKEKGDIPEGYSVSREKKERFSLILESASTNQTSMYLCASSLRGQGPYEQYFGPGTRLTVT.

The CDR3: CASSWGTSGPTDTQYF. The CDR3 DNA follows: TGCGCCAGCAGCTGGGGGACTAGCGGACCCACAGATACGCAGTATTTT. The rearrangement uses TRBV5-1 and TRBJ2-3, with 11 bases lining up with TRBD2. The junction had 5 bases not matched to a gene; V was cut back by 3 bases and J by 2 bases. The CDR3 has 16 amino acids. The germline CDR1 and CDR2 sequences are SGHRS and YFSETQ.

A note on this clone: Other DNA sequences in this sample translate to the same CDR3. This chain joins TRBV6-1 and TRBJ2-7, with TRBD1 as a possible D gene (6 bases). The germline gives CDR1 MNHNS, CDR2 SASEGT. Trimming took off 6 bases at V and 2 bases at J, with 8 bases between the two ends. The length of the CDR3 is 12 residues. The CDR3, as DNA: TGTGCCAGCAGAAGGACAGCCTACGAGCAGTACTTC. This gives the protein CASRRTAYEQYF.

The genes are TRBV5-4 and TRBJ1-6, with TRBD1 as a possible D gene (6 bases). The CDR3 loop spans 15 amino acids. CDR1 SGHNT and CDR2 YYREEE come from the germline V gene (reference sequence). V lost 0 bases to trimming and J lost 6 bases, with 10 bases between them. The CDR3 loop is CASSLELQGNSPLHF. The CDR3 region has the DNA TGTGCCAGCAGCTTGGAGCTACAGGGTAATTCACCCCTCCACTTT.

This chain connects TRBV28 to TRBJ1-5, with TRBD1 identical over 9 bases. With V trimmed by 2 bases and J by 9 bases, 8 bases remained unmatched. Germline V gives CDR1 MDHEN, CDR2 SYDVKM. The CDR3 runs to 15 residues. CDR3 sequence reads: CASSLVGQGIGPQHF. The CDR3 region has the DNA TGTGCCAGCAGTTTAGTGGGACAGGGTATTGGGCCCCAGCATTTT.

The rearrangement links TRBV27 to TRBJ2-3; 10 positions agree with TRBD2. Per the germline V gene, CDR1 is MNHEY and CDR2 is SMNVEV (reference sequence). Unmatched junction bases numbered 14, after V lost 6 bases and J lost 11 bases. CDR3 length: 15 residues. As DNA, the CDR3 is TGTGCCAGCAGCCTAGGACTAGCGCAGCGGGGGGGGCAGTATTTT. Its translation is CASSLGLAQRGGQYF.

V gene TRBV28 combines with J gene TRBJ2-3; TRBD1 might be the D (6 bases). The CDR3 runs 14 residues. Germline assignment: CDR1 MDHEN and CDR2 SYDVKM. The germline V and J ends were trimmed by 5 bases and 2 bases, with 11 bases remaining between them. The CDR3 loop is CASSPWTDTDTQYF. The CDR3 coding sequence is TGTGCCAGCAGTCCGTGGACAGACACAGATACGCAGTATTTT.

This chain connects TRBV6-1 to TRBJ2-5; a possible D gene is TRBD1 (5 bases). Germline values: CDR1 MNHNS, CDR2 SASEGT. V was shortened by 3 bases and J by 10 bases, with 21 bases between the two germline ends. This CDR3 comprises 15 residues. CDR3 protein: CASSESEAPQGVQYF. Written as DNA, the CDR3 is TGTGCCAGCAGTGAGAGTGAGGCACCTCAAGGGGTCCAGTACTTC.

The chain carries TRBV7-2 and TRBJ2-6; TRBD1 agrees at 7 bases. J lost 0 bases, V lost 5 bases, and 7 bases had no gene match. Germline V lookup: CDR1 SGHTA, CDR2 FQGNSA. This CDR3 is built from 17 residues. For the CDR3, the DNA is TGTGCCAGCAGCCGGTCGGGACAGAGCTCTGGGGCCAACGTCCTGACTTTC. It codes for CASSRSGQSSGANVLTF. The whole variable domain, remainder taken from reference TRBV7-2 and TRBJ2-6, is GAGVSQSPSNKVTEKGKDVELRCDPISGHTALYWYRQSLGQGLEFLIYFQGNSAPDKSGLPSDRFSAERTGGSVSTLTIQRTQQEDSAVYLCASSRSGQSSGANVLTFGAGSRLTVL.

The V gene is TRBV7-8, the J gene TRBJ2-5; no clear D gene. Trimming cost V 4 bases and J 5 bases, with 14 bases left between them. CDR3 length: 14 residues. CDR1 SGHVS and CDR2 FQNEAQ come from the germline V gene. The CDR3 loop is CASSSNSPPETQYF. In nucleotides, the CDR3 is TGTGCCAGCAGCTCCAATAGCCCCCCCGAGACCCAGTACTTC.

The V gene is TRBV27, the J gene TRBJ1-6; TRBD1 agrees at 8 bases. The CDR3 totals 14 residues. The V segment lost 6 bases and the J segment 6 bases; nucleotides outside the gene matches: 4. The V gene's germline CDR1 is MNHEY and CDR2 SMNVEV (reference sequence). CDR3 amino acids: CASSSDRGNSPLHF. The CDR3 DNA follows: TGTGCCAGCAGCTCAGACAGGGGTAATTCACCCCTCCACTTT.

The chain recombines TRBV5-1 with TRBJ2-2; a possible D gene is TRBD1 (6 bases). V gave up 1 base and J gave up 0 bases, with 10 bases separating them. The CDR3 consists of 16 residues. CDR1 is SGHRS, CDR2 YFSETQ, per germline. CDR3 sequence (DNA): TGCGCCAGCAGCTTGATGGGACACGCGAACACCGGGGAGCTGTTTTTT. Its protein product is CASSLMGHANTGELFF. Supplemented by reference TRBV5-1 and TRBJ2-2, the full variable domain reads KAGVTQTPRYLIKTRGQQVTLSCSPISGHRSVSWYQQTPGQGLQFLFEYFSETQRNKGNFPGRFSGRQFSNSRSEMNVSTLELGDSALYLCASSLMGHANTGELFFGEGSRLTVL.

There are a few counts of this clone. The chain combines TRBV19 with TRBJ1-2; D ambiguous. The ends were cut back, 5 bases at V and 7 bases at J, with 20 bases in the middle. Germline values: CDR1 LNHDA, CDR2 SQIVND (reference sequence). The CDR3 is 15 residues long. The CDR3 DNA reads TGTGCCAGTAGTTCCCTAGACCGGTTTGGGTCTGGCTACACCTTC. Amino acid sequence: CASSSLDRFGSGYTF. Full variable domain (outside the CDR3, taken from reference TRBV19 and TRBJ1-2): DGGITQSPKYLFRKEGQNVTLSCEQNLNHDAMYWYRQDPGQGLRLIYYSQIVNDFQKGDIAEGYSVSREKKESFPLTVTSAQKNPTAFYLCASSSLDRFGSGYTFGSGTRLTVV.

As DNA, the CDR3 is TGTGCCAGCAGTTACAGTCCGGGTTCGAACACCGGGGAGCTGTTTTTT. Amino acid sequence: CASSYSPGSNTGELFF. The chain recombines TRBV6-5 with TRBJ2-2, with no clear D. CDR1 and CDR2 (germline): MNHEY, SVGAGI. The CDR3 consists of 16 residues. V was pared by 2 bases and J by 0 bases, with 10 bases between.

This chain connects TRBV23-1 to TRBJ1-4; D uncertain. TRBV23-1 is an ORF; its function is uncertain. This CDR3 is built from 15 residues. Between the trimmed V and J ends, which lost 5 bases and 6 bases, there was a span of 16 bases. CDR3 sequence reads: CASSTSHDCYEKLFF. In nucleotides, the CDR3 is TGCGCCAGCAGTACGAGCCACGACTGTTATGAAAAACTGTTTTTT.

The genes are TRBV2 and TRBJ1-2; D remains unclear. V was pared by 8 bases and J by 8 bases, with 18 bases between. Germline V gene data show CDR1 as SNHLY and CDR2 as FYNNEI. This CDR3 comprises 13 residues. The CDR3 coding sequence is TGTGCCAGCCTGGGAGCAGGCCTGGAGGGCTACACCTTC. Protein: CASLGAGLEGYTF.

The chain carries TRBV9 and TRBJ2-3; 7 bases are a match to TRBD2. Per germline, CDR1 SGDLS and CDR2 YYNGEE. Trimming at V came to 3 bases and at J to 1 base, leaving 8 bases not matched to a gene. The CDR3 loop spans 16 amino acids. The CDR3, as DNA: TGTGCCAGCAGCGCGGTAGGGACTATCGGCACAGATACGCAGTATTTT. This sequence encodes CASSAVGTIGTDTQYF.

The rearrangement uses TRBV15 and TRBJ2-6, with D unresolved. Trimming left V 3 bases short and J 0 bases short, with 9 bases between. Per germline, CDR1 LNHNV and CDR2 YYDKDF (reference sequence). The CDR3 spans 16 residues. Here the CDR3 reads CATSSPMSSGANVLTF. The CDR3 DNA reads TGTGCCACCAGCAGTCCGATGAGCTCTGGGGCCAACGTCCTGACTTTC.